This TCR beta chain was obtained from a study of blood T cell repertoires in COVID-19 (dated by TCRdb to the early 2020s). Study-wide context: Samples covering the acute and convalescent phases of COVID-19 were provided by collaborators in the United States, Italy and Spain. The prospective study material was composed of cDNA or gDNA derived from T cells, B-cell-depleted T cells, or PBMCs. The repertoires were made available in a free public database intended to serve as a resource for research on the immune response to SARS-CoV-2. HLA class I and class II types, where available, came from metadata supplied by the sample provider rather than from assay-based typing. A de-identified subject ID, COVID-19 status, age in years and sex were almost always included in the sample metadata. Samples were obtained from the ongoing ImmuneRACE study (first 160 participants) and from over a thousand subjects provided by 6 global collaborators. The dataset comprised deeply sampled blood TCRbeta repertoires from subjects exposed to, actively infected with, or recovered from COVID-19.

A note on this clone: Its binding antigen is unknown. It has no much larger one-base neighbor in the sample; base qualities were not kept.

TCRbeta CDR3 regions were amplified from genomic DNA by means of the immunoSEQ Assay, a bias-controlled multiplex PCR. In the authors' own workflow: The number of nucleated cells in each sample was estimated from the amplification of reference gene primers within the assay. Sequence reads were collapsed and filtered to measure the absolute abundance of every unique TCRbeta CDR3 rearrangement. For each sample, productive Simpson clonality was calculated as the square root of Simpson's diversity index over productive rearrangements. What TCRdb holds here is the immuneACCESS table cut down to in-frame rearrangements. Part of the clones is not present; checked against another copy, under half of the missing clones reflect an unresolved V gene, and the others are unexplained. That table is the source of V, J and clone size, and D and trimming were worked out from the DNA. In all, the sample holds under 350,000 clones, and about 89% of those were seen once. The ten largest clones capture about 2.7% of the sample.

From a lookup of the germline V gene (reference sequence), CDR1 and CDR2 are SEHNR and FQNEAQ. The CDR3 spans 16 residues, from the cysteine through the phenylalanine. Just CDR3 DNA is preserved here, 48 bases in frame from base 1. V sheds 0 bases and J sheds 1 base, leaving 13 bases between their ends. Participants in the prospective study were enrolled through a virtual design, were aged 18 to 89 years, and lived in approximately 24 United States geographic areas. In the prospective study, cohorts were assigned on the basis of participant-reported clinical history obtained from a screening survey and a study questionnaire. For ImmuneRACE Cohort 3, a participant was defined as recovered based on two consecutive negative NP/OP PCR tests, clearance by a healthcare professional, or resolution of symptoms. Mobile phlebotomists in the prospective study collected whole blood, serum and a nasopharyngeal or oropharyngeal swab from every participant. Participants in the prospective study had the option to provide additional blood draws and questionnaires over a roughly two-month period. Prospective study blood samples were shipped either frozen or at room temperature before DNA extraction.

The full study reports these points: The quantity of clinical and demographic metadata differed by source and by participant and was supplied without curation.

This sequence was found in a woman younger than 30 who had recovered from COVID-19. Recombination linked TRBV7-9 to TRBJ2-7, with a weak D call of TRBD2 (6 bases match). The sample was PBMCs or T cells enriched from blood (not recorded which). The CDR3 corresponds to CASSLAGGALSYEQYF. The DNA sequence is given as TGTGCCAGCAGCTTAGCGGGGGGAGCCCTTTCCTACGAGCAGTACTTC.